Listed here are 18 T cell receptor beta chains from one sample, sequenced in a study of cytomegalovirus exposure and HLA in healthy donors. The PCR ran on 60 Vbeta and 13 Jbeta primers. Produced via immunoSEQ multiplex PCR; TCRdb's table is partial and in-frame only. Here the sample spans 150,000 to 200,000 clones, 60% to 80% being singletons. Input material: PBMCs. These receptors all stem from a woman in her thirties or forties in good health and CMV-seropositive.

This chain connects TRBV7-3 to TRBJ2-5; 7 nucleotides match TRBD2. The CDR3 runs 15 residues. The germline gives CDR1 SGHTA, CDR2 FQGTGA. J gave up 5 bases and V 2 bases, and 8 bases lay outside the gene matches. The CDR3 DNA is TGTGCCAGCAGCTTACACGCGGGAGAGTTGGAGACCCAGTACTTC. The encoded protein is CASSLHAGELETQYF. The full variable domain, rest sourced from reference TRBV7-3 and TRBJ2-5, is GAGVSQTPSNKVTEKGKYVELRCDPISGHTALYWYRQSLGQGPEFLIYFQGTGAADDSGLPNDRFFAVRPEGSVSTLKIQRTERGDSAVYLCASSLHAGELETQYFGPGTRLLVL.

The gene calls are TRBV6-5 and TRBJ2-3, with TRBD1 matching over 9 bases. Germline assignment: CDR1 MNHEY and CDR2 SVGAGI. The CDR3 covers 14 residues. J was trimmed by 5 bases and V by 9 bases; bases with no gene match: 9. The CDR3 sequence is CASRNRGQGDTQYF. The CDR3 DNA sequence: TGTGCCAGTCGTAACAGGGGGCAGGGAGATACGCAGTATTTT.

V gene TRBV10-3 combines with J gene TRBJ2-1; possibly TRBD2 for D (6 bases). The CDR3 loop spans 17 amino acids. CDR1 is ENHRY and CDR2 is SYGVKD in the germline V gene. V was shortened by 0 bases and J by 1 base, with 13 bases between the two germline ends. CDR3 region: CAISESVAEKSYNEQFF. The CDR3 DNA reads TGTGCCATCAGTGAGTCGGTAGCGGAAAAGTCCTACAATGAGCAGTTCTTC.

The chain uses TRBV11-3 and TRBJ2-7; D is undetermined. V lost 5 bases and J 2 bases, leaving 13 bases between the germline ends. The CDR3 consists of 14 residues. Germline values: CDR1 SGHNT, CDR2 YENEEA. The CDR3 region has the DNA TGTGCCAGCAGCCCAGGCGACGTTCCCTACGAGCAGTACTTC. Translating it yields CASSPGDVPYEQYF.

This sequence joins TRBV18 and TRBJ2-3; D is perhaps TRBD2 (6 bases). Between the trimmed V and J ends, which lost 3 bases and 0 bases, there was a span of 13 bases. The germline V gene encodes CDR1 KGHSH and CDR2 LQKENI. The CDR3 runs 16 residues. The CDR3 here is CASSPSGLYSTDTQYF. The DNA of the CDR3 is TGTGCCAGCTCACCCAGCGGGCTGTATAGCACAGATACGCAGTATTTT.

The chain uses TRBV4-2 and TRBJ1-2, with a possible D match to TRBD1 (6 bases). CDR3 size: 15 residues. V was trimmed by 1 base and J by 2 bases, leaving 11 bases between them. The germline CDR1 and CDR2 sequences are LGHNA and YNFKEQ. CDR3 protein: CASSQGDIRNYGYTF. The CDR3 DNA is TGTGCCAGCAGCCAAGGGGACATTAGGAACTATGGCTACACCTTC.

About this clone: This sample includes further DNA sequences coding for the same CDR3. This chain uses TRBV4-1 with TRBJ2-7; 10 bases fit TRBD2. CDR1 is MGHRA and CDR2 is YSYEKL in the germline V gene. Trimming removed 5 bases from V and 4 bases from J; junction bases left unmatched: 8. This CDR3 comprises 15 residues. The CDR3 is CASSERTSGLYEQYF. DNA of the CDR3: TGCGCCAGCAGCGAACGGACTAGCGGATTATACGAGCAGTACTTC.

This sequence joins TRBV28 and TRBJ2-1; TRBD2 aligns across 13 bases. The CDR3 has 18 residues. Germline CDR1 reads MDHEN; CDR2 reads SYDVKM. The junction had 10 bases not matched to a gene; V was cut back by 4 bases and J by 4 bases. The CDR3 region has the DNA TGTGCCAGCAGTTCTCCTCGGACTAGCGGGAGTAATTACAATGAGCAGTTCTTC. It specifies CASSSPRTSGSNYNEQFF. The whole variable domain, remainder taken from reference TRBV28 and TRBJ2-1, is DVKVTQSSRYLVKRTGEKVFLECVQDMDHENMFWYRQDPGLGLRLIYFSYDVKMKEKGDIPEGYSVSREKKERFSLILESASTNQTSMYLCASSSPRTSGSNYNEQFFGPGTRLTVL.

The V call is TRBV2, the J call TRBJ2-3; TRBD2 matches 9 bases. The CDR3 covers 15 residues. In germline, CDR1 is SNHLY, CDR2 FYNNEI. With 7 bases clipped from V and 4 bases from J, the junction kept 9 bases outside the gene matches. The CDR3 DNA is TGTGCCAGCATGGGGGTAGCGGGAGTTCCAGATACGCAGTATTTT. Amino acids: CASMGVAGVPDTQYF.

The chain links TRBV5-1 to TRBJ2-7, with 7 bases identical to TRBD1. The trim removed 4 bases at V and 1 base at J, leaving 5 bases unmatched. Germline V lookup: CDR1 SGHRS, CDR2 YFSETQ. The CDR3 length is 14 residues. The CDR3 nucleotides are TGCGCCAGCAGCGTGGGACAGATGTCCTACGAGCAGTACTTC. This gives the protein CASSVGQMSYEQYF.

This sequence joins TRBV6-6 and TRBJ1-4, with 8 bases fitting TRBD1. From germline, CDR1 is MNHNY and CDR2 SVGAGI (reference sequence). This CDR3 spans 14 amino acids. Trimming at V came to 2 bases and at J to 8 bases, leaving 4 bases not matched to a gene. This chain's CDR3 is CASSYGSGGEKLFF. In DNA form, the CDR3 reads TGTGCCAGCAGTTACGGTTCAGGGGGCGAAAAACTGTTTTTT.

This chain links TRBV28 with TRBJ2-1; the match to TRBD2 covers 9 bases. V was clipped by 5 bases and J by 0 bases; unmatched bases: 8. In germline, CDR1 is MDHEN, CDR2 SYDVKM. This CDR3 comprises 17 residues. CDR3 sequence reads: CASSPPGLANSYNEQFF. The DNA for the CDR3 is TGTGCCAGCAGTCCACCAGGACTAGCGAACTCCTACAATGAGCAGTTCTTC.

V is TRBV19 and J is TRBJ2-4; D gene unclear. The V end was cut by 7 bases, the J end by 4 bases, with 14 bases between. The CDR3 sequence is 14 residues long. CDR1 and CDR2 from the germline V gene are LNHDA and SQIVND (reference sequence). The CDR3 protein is CASTPTGGKNIQYF. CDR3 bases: TGTGCCAGTACCCCGACGGGTGGGAAAAACATTCAGTACTTC.

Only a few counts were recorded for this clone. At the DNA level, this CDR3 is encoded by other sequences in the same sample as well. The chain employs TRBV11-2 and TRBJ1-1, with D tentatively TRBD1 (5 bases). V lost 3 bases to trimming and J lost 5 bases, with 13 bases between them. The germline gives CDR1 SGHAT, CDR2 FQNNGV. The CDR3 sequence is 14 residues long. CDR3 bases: TGTGCCAGCAGCTTCCGTACGGGGGGGACTGAAGCTTTCTTT. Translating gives CASSFRTGGTEAFF.

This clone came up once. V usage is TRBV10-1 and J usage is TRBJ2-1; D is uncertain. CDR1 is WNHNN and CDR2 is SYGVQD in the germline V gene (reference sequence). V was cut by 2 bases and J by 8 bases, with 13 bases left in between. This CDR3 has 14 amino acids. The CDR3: CASSEISNFDEQFF. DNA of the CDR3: TGCGCCAGCAGTGAGATCTCCAACTTCGATGAGCAGTTCTTC.

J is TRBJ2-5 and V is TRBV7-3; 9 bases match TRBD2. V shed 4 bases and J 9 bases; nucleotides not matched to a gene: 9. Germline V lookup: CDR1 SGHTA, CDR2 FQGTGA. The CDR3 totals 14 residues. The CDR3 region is CASSSSIAGGAQYF. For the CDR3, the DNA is TGTGCCAGCAGCTCATCGATCGCGGGAGGGGCCCAGTACTTC.

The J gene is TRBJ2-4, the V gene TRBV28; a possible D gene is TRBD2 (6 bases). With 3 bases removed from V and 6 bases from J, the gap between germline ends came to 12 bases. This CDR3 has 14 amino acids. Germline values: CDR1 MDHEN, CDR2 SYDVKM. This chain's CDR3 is CASSFTGRSNIQYF. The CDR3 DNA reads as TGTGCCAGCAGTTTTACGGGGAGGTCAAACATTCAGTACTTC.

The CDR3 protein is CASSVAGGGNEQFF. For the CDR3, the DNA is TGTGCCAGTAGTGTAGCGGGAGGGGGGAATGAGCAGTTCTTC. The chain carries TRBV19 and TRBJ2-1, with TRBD2 matching 11 bases. V lost 5 bases, J lost 7 bases, and 4 bases stayed unmatched. The CDR3 covers 14 residues. Germline loops: CDR1 LNHDA, CDR2 SQIVND (reference sequence). Full variable domain (remainder filled in from reference TRBV19 and TRBJ2-1): DGGITQSPKYLFRKEGQNVTLSCEQNLNHDAMYWYRQDPGQGLRLIYYSQIVNDFQKGDIAEGYSVSREKKESFPLTVTSAQKNPTAFYLCASSVAGGGNEQFFGPGTRLTVL.